This T cell receptor beta chain came from a study of cytomegalovirus exposure and HLA in healthy donors. The primer mix had 60 Vbeta and 13 Jbeta primers. TCRdb keeps only in-frame clones here, not all; method: immunoSEQ multiplex PCR. The sample shows 110,000 to 150,000 clones, roughly three quarters of them seen only once. Study conclusions and caveats: Reportedly, a later analysis found an Asian-associated ancestry cluster had fewer N-insertions than the roughly 700-donor mean.

Worth noting for this clone: Its antigen is undetermined.

Germline V lookup: CDR1 LNHDA, CDR2 SQIVND (reference sequence). The CDR3 spans 13 residues. Trimming cost V 5 bases and J 6 bases, with 11 bases left between them. Sequencing used PBMCs. This receptor was identified in a female donor in good health and CMV-seronegative. The chain couples TRBV19 to TRBJ1-5; D not resolved. This chain's CDR3 is CASSPGESQPQHF. The CDR3 DNA follows: TGTGCCAGTAGTCCGGGTGAGAGTCAGCCCCAGCATTTT.